Listed below are T cell receptor beta chains from one sample, sequenced in a study of vaccination effects on CD4 cells after COVID-19. The protocol was immunoSEQ multiplex PCR, while the TCRdb copy is restricted to in-frame clones and leaves out a portion. The sample holds approximately 30,000 clones; about 80% are singletons and the top ten take about 30%. These TCRs are of unknown antigen specificity. The sequencing here drew on CD4+ T cells from PBMCs cultured with SARS-CoV-2 spike peptides, taken before COVID-19 vaccination. These receptors originate from a human donor who received a COVID-19 vaccine. Both conserved end residues are part of each CDR3. D genes are given only for firm matches.

d_gene,v_gene,len,CDR3aa
TRBD2,TRBV5-4,16,CASSLAGGPLAGELFF
-,TRBV28,14,CASSFPRVSETQYF
-,TRBV2,13,CASRIGGGEGYTF
-,TRBV30,16,CAWRGWGRTINTEAFF
-,TRBV5-6,14,CASSSVWSYNEQFF
-,TRBV4-2,14,CASSPQVFGNTIYF
-,TRBV6-5,15,CASRTNQGTHQPQHF
TRBD1,TRBV7-9,13,CASSRDRSYEQYF
TRBD2,TRBV14,13,CASSPREGLEQYF
TRBD1,TRBV29-1,13,CSVRDRGSYEQYF
-,TRBV12-5,14,CASGWRTDRTEAFF
TRBD1,TRBV13,15,CASSLGLTGSYGYTF
-,TRBV12-3/TRBV12-4,13,CASSLRGSGELFF
-,TRBV6-5,13,CASSLLNNQPQHF
-,TRBV5-1,15,CASSPIKQGGDTQYF
TRBD1,TRBV7-2,16,CASSLVWQGARNTIYF
-,TRBV20-1,11,CSARELETQYF
TRBD2,TRBV2,16,CASRPGLAGVYNEQFF
-,TRBV6-2/TRBV6-3,17,CASSYSISTDSNQPQHF
TRBD1,TRBV7-9,15,CASSPPGQANSPLHF
-,TRBV5-1,13,CASSLGQTDEQYF
-,TRBV5-6,16,CASSLGHRFSGNTIYF
-,TRBV7-3,13,CASSLSVQETQYF
TRBD1,TRBV6-5,11,CASRRQGSQYF
-,TRBV12-3/TRBV12-4,11,CASSIGLEQYF
-,TRBV11-2,13,CASSYTGTGELFF
TRBD1,TRBV28,14,CASSFSDRVIEAFF
TRBD1,TRBV27,16,CASVPGGRAYNSPLHF
-,TRBV20-1,14,CSASIGSGVGGYTF
TRBD2,TRBV27,16,CATPTRSGRGLETQYF
TRBD2,TRBV30,15,CAWSSTSGSTDTQYF
TRBD2,TRBV9,16,CASSVEVGLISNEQFF
-,TRBV15,15,CATSRDVSRGETQYF